This TCR beta chain was profiled in a study of OX40 agonist ivuxolimab in advanced cancers. Study overall: The patients got ivuxolimab, which is an agonistic anti-OX40 (CD134) antibody. Previous treatment with anti-PD-1, anti-PD-L1 or anti-CTLA-4 therapy was allowed; 40% had received some.

CDR1 is SGHTA, CDR2 FQGNSA, per germline. Trimming took 5 bases from V and 7 from J; bases not matched to a gene: 10. The CDR3 is 15 residues long. TCRdb's table, derived via immunoSEQ multiplex PCR, lists solely in-frame clones and lacks some. The sample has 50,000 to 75,000 clones; approximately 86% are singletons. This TCR was sampled from an adult with an advanced solid tumor such as melanoma, head and neck, liver or kidney cancer. The V call is TRBV7-2, the J call TRBJ1-5; 8 nucleotides match TRBD1. The sequences come from CD4+ or CD8+ T cells sorted from blood, collected in a trial of the OX40 agonist ivuxolimab. CDR3 protein: CASSRDPTGDQPQHF. The CDR3 nucleotides read TGTGCCAGCAGCCGAGACCCGACAGGGGACCAGCCCCAGCATTTT.